The 18 T cell receptor beta chains below come from one sample, sequenced in a study of spatial heterogeneity in lung cancer. The time point is: sample taken at primary tumor resection. Each CDR3 protein gets one entry after TCRdb re-called the 5' RACE reads with MiXCR. The table includes about 1,500 distinct CDR3 sequences, under 15% detected once. The sequenced sample was normal lung tissue next to the tumor, obtained at surgery. The receptors originated from a male donor with early-stage non-small cell lung cancer.

J is TRBJ2-5 and V is TRBV5-1; 10 nucleotides agree with TRBD1. V lost 3 bases and J lost 5; bases outside the gene matches: 4. Germline values: CDR1 SGHRS, CDR2 YFSETQ. CDR3 length: 14 amino acids. This chain's CDR3 is CASSSGQGKETQYF. In DNA, the CDR3 is TGCGCCAGCAGCTCGGGACAGGGGAAGGAGACCCAGTACTTC.

This clonotype rates as medium-sized. V and J are TRBV27 and TRBJ2-3; D is possibly TRBD1 (6 bases). Germline V gene lookup returns CDR1 MNHEY and CDR2 SMNVEV (reference sequence). Trimming took off 3 bases at V and 9 bases at J, with 19 bases between the two ends. This CDR3 spans 15 amino acids. The CDR3 loop reads CASSLGNSIRGTQYF. In nucleotides, the CDR3 is TGTGCCAGCAGTTTGGGAAATTCCATCAGGGGAACGCAGTATTTT.

By share, this clonotype counts as large. This rearrangement joins TRBV28 to TRBJ2-1; no clear D. CDR1 and CDR2 (germline): MDHEN, SYDVKM. The CDR3 sequence is 11 residues long. The germline V and J ends were trimmed by 3 bases and 10 bases, with 7 bases remaining between them. The CDR3 spells CASSLGREQFF. The CDR3 DNA is TGTGCCAGCAGTTTGGGTCGGGAGCAGTTCTTC.

This clonotype counts as medium-sized. V and J are TRBV12-3 or TRBV12-4 and TRBJ2-7; TRBD2 aligns across 7 bases. Trimming cost V 3 bases and J 6 bases; bases outside gene matches: 17. The CDR3 loop spans 17 amino acids. The DNA for the CDR3 is TGTGCCAGCAGTTTCGCCCTCGGGGCGCGGGAGTCCCCCGAGCAGTACTTC. Its protein is CASSFALGARESPEQYF.

V and J are TRBV7-9 and TRBJ2-3, with 11 nucleotides matching TRBD2. The V segment lost 3 bases and the J segment 3 bases; nucleotides outside the gene matches: 8. Germline V gene data show CDR1 as SEHNR and CDR2 as FQNEAQ (reference sequence). This CDR3 comprises 17 residues. The CDR3 sequence is CASSFGTSGLGTDTQYF. DNA for the CDR3: TGTGCCAGCAGCTTCGGGACTAGCGGACTAGGGACAGATACGCAGTATTTT.

The genes are TRBV29-1 and TRBJ1-1; D is perhaps TRBD1 (5 bases). V lost 7 bases and J lost 3, with 12 bases in between. The germline CDR1 and CDR2 sequences are SQVTM and ANQGSEA. The CDR3 totals 12 residues. The CDR3 DNA reads TGCAGCGCTGGGGGGAGGTACACTGAAGCTTTCTTT. Protein: CSAGGRYTEAFF.

This clonotype qualifies as medium-sized. The gene calls are TRBV6-1 and TRBJ1-2, with TRBD1 identical over 9 bases. V lost 2 bases to trimming and J lost 5 bases; unmatched junction nucleotides: 6. Germline V gene data show CDR1 as MNHNS and CDR2 as SASEGT. The CDR3 runs 15 residues. CDR3 region: CASSETTGGNYGYTF. The CDR3 DNA reads TGTGCCAGCAGTGAAACTACAGGGGGCAATTATGGCTACACCTTC.

This clonotype is labeled as medium-sized. The chain joins TRBV7-9 to TRBJ1-1, with 9 bases matching TRBD1. This CDR3 spans 15 amino acids. The germline gives CDR1 SEHNR, CDR2 FQNEAQ (reference sequence). V shed 4 bases and J 1 base; nucleotides not matched to a gene: 4. The CDR3 sequence is CASSSLQGANTEAFF. As DNA, the CDR3 is TGTGCCAGCAGCTCCTTACAGGGGGCGAACACTGAAGCTTTCTTT.

The chain is built from TRBV10-2 and TRBJ2-7; tentatively, D is TRBD2 (6 bases). The length of the CDR3 is 16 residues. The germline V and J ends were trimmed by 2 bases and 0 bases, with 14 bases remaining between them. CDR1 and CDR2 from the germline V gene are WSHSY and SAAADI. CDR3 amino acids: CASSEAGRLSSYEQYF. The CDR3 DNA is TGCGCCAGCAGTGAGGCGGGACGTCTGAGCTCCTACGAGCAGTACTTC.

This clonotype was recorded only once. The gene calls are TRBV6-5 and TRBJ1-6; 8 positions agree with TRBD1. Per germline, CDR1 MNHEY and CDR2 SVGAGI. The CDR3 spans 15 residues. V shed 2 bases, J shed 8 bases, and the junction held 5 bases outside the gene matches. CDR3 nucleotide sequence: TGTGCCAGCAGTTACACGACAGGGGAGGATTCACCCCTCCACTTT. Translating it yields CASSYTTGEDSPLHF.

This clonotype is large by share. The J gene is TRBJ2-1, the V gene TRBV3-1; 8 bases are a match to TRBD2. The germline CDR1 and CDR2 sequences are LGHDT and YNNKEL (reference sequence). V dropped 1 base and J dropped 8; count of bases not matched to a gene: 10. The CDR3 length is 16 residues. This chain's CDR3 is CASSQVSGSRYDEQFF. CDR3 DNA: TGTGCCAGCAGCCAAGTAAGCGGGAGCAGGTACGATGAGCAGTTCTTC.

This clonotype is medium-sized (0.01 to 0.1%) within its sample. V and J are TRBV9 and TRBJ2-2, with 14 positions matching TRBD2. The CDR3 spans 16 residues. Germline V gene lookup returns CDR1 SGDLS and CDR2 YYNGEE. Trimming took 7 bases from V and 1 from J; bases not matched to a gene: 3. CDR3 region: CASGGTSGRNTGELFF. As DNA, the CDR3 is TGTGCCAGCGGAGGGACTAGCGGGAGGAACACCGGGGAGCTGTTTTTT.

This clonotype is classed as medium-sized. J is TRBJ2-7 and V is TRBV5-1; no firm D call. Looked up from germline, CDR1 is SGHRS and CDR2 is YFSETQ. CDR3 length: 17 residues. V lost 0 bases, J lost 7 bases, and 23 bases lay in between. The CDR3 region is CASSLATSRHTKAEQYF. The DNA for the CDR3 is TGCGCCAGCAGCTTGGCTACCTCCCGTCATACGAAGGCTGAGCAGTACTTC.

This clonotype is termed medium-sized. The CDR3: CASSLKFGGTEQETQYF. As DNA, the CDR3 is TGTGCCAGCAGTTTAAAGTTTGGGGGAACGGAACAAGAGACCCAGTACTTC. This sequence joins TRBV27 and TRBJ2-5; D may correspond to TRBD1 or TRBD2 (5 bases each). Germline V CDR1 and CDR2: MNHEY, SMNVEV (reference sequence). V was clipped by 2 bases and J by 2 bases, with 18 bases between them. The CDR3 is 17 residues long.

By its share, this clonotype is large. V and J are TRBV11-2 and TRBJ2-1; D remains unclear. From germline, CDR1 is SGHAT and CDR2 FQNNGV. The V and J ends lost 4 bases and 0 bases respectively, with 10 bases between them. The CDR3 extends over 15 amino acids. The CDR3: CASSSLSSSYNEQFF. The CDR3 nucleotides are TGTGCCAGCAGCTCCCTGTCCAGCTCCTACAATGAGCAGTTCTTC.

This clonotype ranks as medium-sized. V gene TRBV27 combines with J gene TRBJ2-3, with D uncertain. The CDR3 is 13 residues long. Trimming shortened V by 2 bases and J by 7 bases, and 10 bases separated the two germline ends. Germline loops: CDR1 MNHEY, CDR2 SMNVEV (reference sequence). The CDR3 loop is CASSLDASNTQYF. DNA for the CDR3: TGTGCCAGCAGTTTAGACGCTTCGAATACGCAGTATTTT.

By sample fraction, this clonotype is medium-sized. This chain joins TRBV27 and TRBJ2-1; possibly TRBD1 or TRBD2 for D (5 bases each). Looked up from germline, CDR1 is MNHEY and CDR2 is SMNVEV (reference sequence). The V and J ends lost 4 bases and 8 bases respectively, with 18 bases between them. The CDR3 is 15 residues long. The CDR3 loop reads CASSYLGTRLHEQFF. CDR3 DNA sequence: TGTGCCAGCAGTTATCTGGGGACCCGTCTCCATGAGCAGTTCTTC.

The chain is built from TRBV5-1 and TRBJ2-1; 16 bases are shared with TRBD2. From germline, CDR1 is SGHRS and CDR2 YFSETQ. V trimming: 4 bases; J trimming: 10 bases; junction bases outside the gene matches: 14. This CDR3 has 18 residues. The CDR3 region is CASSAMGLAGGPTGEQFF. For the CDR3, the DNA is TGCGCCAGCAGCGCGATGGGACTAGCGGGAGGGCCAACGGGCGAGCAGTTCTTC.